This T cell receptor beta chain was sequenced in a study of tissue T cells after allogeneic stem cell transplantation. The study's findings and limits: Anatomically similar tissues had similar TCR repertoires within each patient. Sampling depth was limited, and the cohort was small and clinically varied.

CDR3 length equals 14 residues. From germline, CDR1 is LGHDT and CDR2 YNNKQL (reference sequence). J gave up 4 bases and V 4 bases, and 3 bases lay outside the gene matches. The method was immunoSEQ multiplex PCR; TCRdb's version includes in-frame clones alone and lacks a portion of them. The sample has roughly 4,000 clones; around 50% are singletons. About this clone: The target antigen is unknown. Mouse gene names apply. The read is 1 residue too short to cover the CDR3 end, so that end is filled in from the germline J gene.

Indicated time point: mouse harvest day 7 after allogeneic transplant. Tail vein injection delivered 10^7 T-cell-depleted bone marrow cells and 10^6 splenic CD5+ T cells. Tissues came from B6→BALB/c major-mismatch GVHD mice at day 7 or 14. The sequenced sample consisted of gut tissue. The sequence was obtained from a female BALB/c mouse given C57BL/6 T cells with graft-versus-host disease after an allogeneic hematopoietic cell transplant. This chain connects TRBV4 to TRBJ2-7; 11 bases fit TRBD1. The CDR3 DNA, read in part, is TGTGCCAGCAGCTCCGGGACAGGGGGATATGAACAGTAC. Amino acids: CASSSGTGGYEQY. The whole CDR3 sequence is CASSSGTGGYEQYF.